These 10 T cell receptor beta chains were all obtained from the same sample, sequenced in a study. TCRdb analysed the 5' RACE reads with MiXCR anew, one entry per CDR3 protein. The sample lists about 43,000 distinct CDR3 sequences; around a fifth were seen once. The sorted Tregs were CD4+CD25+CD127-/low cells. The sample consisted of Tregs sorted from a lymph node. All receptors come from a female donor with breast cancer.

A few counts support this clonotype. The V call is TRBV7-9, the J call TRBJ2-2; D is perhaps TRBD1 (5 bases). Trimming took 4 bases from V and 4 from J, leaving 7 bases between them. Germline V gene lookup returns CDR1 SEHNR and CDR2 FQNEAQ (reference sequence). The CDR3 extends over 13 amino acids. CDR3 protein: CASSSTATGELFF. For the CDR3, the DNA is TGTGCCAGCAGCTCGACAGCCACCGGGGAGCTGTTTTTT. Filled out from reference TRBV7-9 and TRBJ2-2, the complete variable domain reads DTGVSQNPRHKITKRGQNVTFRCDPISEHNRLYWYRQTLGQGPEFLTYFQNEAQLEKSRLLSDRFSAERPKGSFSTLEIQRTEQGDSAMYLCASSSTATGELFFGEGSRLTVL.

The V and J genes are TRBV7-8 and TRBJ1-2, with D hard to call. Trimming removed 6 bases at V and 2 bases at J, with 10 bases between. The CDR3 spans 13 residues. The V gene's germline CDR1 is SGHVS and CDR2 FQNEAQ. The CDR3 nucleotides are TGTGCCAGCAGTCCTGACGGAAACTATGGCTACACCTTC. Protein product: CASSPDGNYGYTF.

This clonotype was observed many times. The chain combines TRBV12-3 or TRBV12-4 with TRBJ1-2; D gene uncertain. The CDR3 is made up of 11 amino acids. Trimming stripped 3 bases from V and 8 bases from J, with 7 bases between. CDR3 nucleotide sequence: TGTGCCAGCAGTTTGGGGAGCGGCTACACCTTC. It translates to CASSLGSGYTF.

This clonotype was found many times. The rearrangement uses TRBV27 and TRBJ2-7; TRBD2 matches 13 bases. The ends lost 5 bases at V and 2 bases at J; junction bases unmatched: 3. Per germline, CDR1 MNHEY and CDR2 SMNVEV (reference sequence). CDR3 size: 15 residues. For the CDR3, the DNA is TGTGCCAGCAGTCTCGGGACTAGCGGGACCTACGAGCAGTACTTC. Translation: CASSLGTSGTYEQYF.

This clonotype was observed at least ten times. This rearrangement joins TRBV12-3 or TRBV12-4 to TRBJ1-1, with 8 positions matching TRBD1. The CDR3 consists of 14 residues. Trimming took 6 bases from V and 8 from J; bases not matched to a gene: 11. The CDR3 bases are TGTGCCAGCAGAACCCCTGACAGGGGCGAGGAAGCTTTCTTT. Translated, it gives CASRTPDRGEEAFF.

V and J are TRBV14 and TRBJ2-2; 7 bases align to TRBD1. The V gene end was trimmed by 1 base and the J gene end by 0 bases; junction bases not matched to a gene: 8. The CDR3 has 18 amino acids. CDR1 is SGHDN, CDR2 FVKESK, per germline. Here the CDR3 reads CASSQVYRGLTNTGELFF. The CDR3 DNA reads TGTGCCAGCAGCCAAGTTTACAGGGGCCTTACGAACACCGGGGAGCTGTTTTTT.

This clonotype was observed a few times. The chain carries TRBV5-6 and TRBJ2-7; perhaps D is TRBD1 or TRBD2 (6 bases each). This CDR3 spans 16 amino acids. The ends were cut back, 4 bases at V and 3 bases at J, with 20 bases in the middle. Germline CDR1 SGHDT, CDR2 YYEEEE. The CDR3 region has the DNA TGTGCCAGCAGCCGGATCTGGGGGGCTAGGAACTACGAGCAGTACTTC. This translates into CASSRIWGARNYEQYF.

The J gene is TRBJ2-2, the V gene TRBV27; 7 nucleotides align to TRBD2. This CDR3 is 17 amino acids long. V lost 0 bases, J lost 4 bases, and 8 bases stayed unmatched. Germline CDR1 and CDR2: MNHEY and SMNVEV (reference sequence). CDR3 in amino acids: CASSLSAGERGTGELFF. The CDR3 DNA reads as TGTGCCAGCAGTTTATCGGCGGGGGAGCGGGGCACCGGGGAGCTGTTTTTT.

J is TRBJ1-2 and V is TRBV28, with 7 bases aligning to TRBD1. Germline V lookup: CDR1 MDHEN, CDR2 SYDVKM. This CDR3 region has 12 residues. Trimming at V came to 6 bases and at J to 8 bases, leaving 6 bases not matched to a gene. The DNA of the CDR3 is TGTGCCAGCAGCCGGACAGGACGGGGCTACACCTTC. Translated, it gives CASSRTGRGYTF.

Many counts were recorded for this clonotype. This chain links TRBV6-2 or TRBV6-3 with TRBJ1-1; the match to TRBD1 covers 7 bases. V shed 4 bases and J 3 bases; nucleotides not matched to a gene: 5. Germline loops: CDR1 MNHEY, CDR2 SVGEGT. There are 14 residues in the CDR3. Here the CDR3 DNA reads TGTGCCAGCAGTTTGAGCCAGGGGGACACTGAAGCTTTCTTT. Translation gives CASSLSQGDTEAFF.